The 17 T cell receptor beta chains below were found in one sample sequenced in a study of CD8+CD57+ T cells in acquired aplastic anemia. Sequencing was done on patients that had shown CD8+CD57+ cell expansion by flow cytometry. The template used for profiling TCR beta VDJ and CDR3 was genomic DNA. TCRdb recomputed calls from the reads with MiXCR, one row per CDR3 protein. In the table there are 250,000 to 300,000 distinct CDR3 sequences, approximately 60% of which are singletons. The specimen sequenced was sorted CD4+, CD8+, or CD8+CD57+ T cells (not recorded which) from PBMCs. These TCRs come from a human donor with aplastic anemia.

The V gene is TRBV15, the J gene TRBJ2-1, with TRBD2 matching 8 bases. J was trimmed by 5 bases and V by 0 bases; bases with no gene match: 6. The germline V gene encodes CDR1 LNHNV and CDR2 YYDKDF (reference sequence). The CDR3 loop spans 16 amino acids. The CDR3 protein is CATSRDQGTRNNEQFF. The CDR3 nucleotides are TGTGCCACCAGCAGAGATCAAGGGACTAGAAACAATGAGCAGTTCTTC.

The chain has TRBV10-2 and TRBJ2-5; 7 nucleotides agree with TRBD1. With 4 bases clipped from V and 2 bases from J, the junction kept 4 bases outside the gene matches. CDR3 length: 14 amino acids. Germline CDR1 reads WSHSY; CDR2 reads SAAADI. The CDR3 protein is CASSGRGHQETQYF. In nucleotides, the CDR3 is TGCGCCAGCAGTGGAAGGGGGCATCAAGAGACCCAGTACTTC.

This rearrangement joins TRBV6-4 to TRBJ2-6, with 10 bases matching TRBD2. This CDR3 is 16 amino acids long. Germline V gives CDR1 MRHNA, CDR2 SNTAGT. Trimming removed 11 bases from V and 4 bases from J; junction bases left unmatched: 11. The CDR3 is CASSGLAGVGANVLTF. The CDR3 bases are TGTGCCTCCTCTGGCCTAGCGGGAGTGGGGGCCAACGTCCTGACTTTC.

The rearrangement joins TRBV19 to TRBJ2-2; D is undetermined. The V end lost 5 bases, the J end lost 8 bases, and 9 bases lay between the germline ends. Per germline, CDR1 LNHDA and CDR2 SQIVND (reference sequence). CDR3 size: 12 residues. In DNA, the CDR3 is TGTGCCAGTAGTCTACTACTTGGGGAGCTGTTTTTT. It codes for CASSLLLGELFF. Variable domain in full (rest from reference TRBV19 and TRBJ2-2): DGGITQSPKYLFRKEGQNVTLSCEQNLNHDAMYWYRQDPGQGLRLIYYSQIVNDFQKGDIAEGYSVSREKKESFPLTVTSAQKNPTAFYLCASSLLLGELFFGEGSRLTVL.

Turning to this clonotype: This may arise from a read error, as a much more abundant clone is one base away. The rearrangement links TRBV5-4 to TRBJ2-3; no definite D call. Germline-derived CDR1 and CDR2 are SGHNT and YYREEE (reference sequence). The CDR3 is 13 amino acids. Written as DNA, the CDR3 is TGTGCCAGCAGCTTGGAATCAGCAGAAACGCAGTATTTT. This encodes CASSLESAETQYF.

The chain joins TRBV5-5 to TRBJ1-1; D is unresolved. V lost 4 bases and J lost 2, with 12 bases in between. From germline, CDR1 is SGHKS and CDR2 YYEKEE (reference sequence). The CDR3 consists of 14 residues. Here the CDR3 DNA reads TGTGCCAGCAGCCTCGATTCGGCTAACACTGAAGCTTTCTTT. Amino acid sequence: CASSLDSANTEAFF.

This chain uses TRBV20-1 with TRBJ2-1; TRBD2 agrees at 11 bases. Germline V gene lookup returns CDR1 DFQATT and CDR2 SNEGSKA (reference sequence). V lost 4 bases to trimming and J lost 7 bases; unmatched junction nucleotides: 9. This CDR3 region has 15 residues. The CDR3 is CSAKLLAGDSNEQFF. Written as DNA, the CDR3 is TGCAGTGCTAAGCTACTAGCGGGGGATTCTAATGAGCAGTTCTTC.

Remarks on this clonotype: The CDR3 end shows no conserved phenylalanine or tryptophan, and so a read error is likely. The genes are TRBV7-9 and TRBJ1-3; no firm D call. Trimming removed 7 bases from V and 9 bases from J, with 13 bases in between. CDR1 is SEHNR and CDR2 is FQNEAQ in the germline V gene (reference sequence). The CDR3 runs to 12 residues. The DNA for the CDR3 is TGTGCCAGCACCCAGAGGGAGGCCACCATATATCTT. Amino acid sequence: CASTQREATIYL.

The gene calls are TRBV12-5 and TRBJ2-7; the match to TRBD2 covers 15 bases. J gave up 2 bases and V 4 bases, and 0 bases lay outside the gene matches. The CDR3 is 15 amino acids. Germline V gene lookup returns CDR1 LGHNT and CDR2 FRNRAP. DNA for the CDR3: TGTGCTAGTGGTTGGACTAGCGGGGGGGCCTACGAGCAGTACTTC. Its protein is CASGWTSGGAYEQYF.

J is TRBJ2-7 and V is TRBV7-8; the match to TRBD2 covers 10 bases. The V and J ends lost 5 bases and 1 base, in that order; junction bases with no gene match: 5. CDR1 is SGHVS, CDR2 FQNEAQ, per germline. The CDR3 loop spans 15 amino acids. CDR3 in amino acids: CASSPERGGSYEQYF. CDR3 DNA: TGTGCCAGCAGCCCCGAGCGGGGGGGATCCTACGAGCAGTACTTC.

The J gene is TRBJ2-7, the V gene TRBV7-9; 8 bases align to TRBD1. CDR3 length: 15 residues. Trimming removed 8 bases from V and 4 bases from J; junction bases left unmatched: 13. CDR1 SEHNR and CDR2 FQNEAQ come from the germline V gene (reference sequence). This CDR3 reads CASPPPDRVLYEQYF. CDR3 coding DNA: TGTGCCAGCCCTCCTCCGGACAGGGTGCTGTACGAGCAGTACTTC.

This clonotype was found once. The chain recombines TRBV5-1 with TRBJ1-1; 7 bases are shared with TRBD1. This CDR3 has 13 residues. Trimming took 0 bases from V and 10 from J; bases not matched to a gene: 6. Germline lookup yields CDR1 SGHRS and CDR2 YFSETQ. The CDR3 loop reads CASSLGQGGAAFF. The CDR3 DNA reads TGCGCCAGCAGCTTGGGACAGGGAGGGGCAGCTTTCTTT.

V and J are TRBV9 and TRBJ1-3, with a weak D call TRBD1 (6 bases). This CDR3 spans 15 amino acids. The V end was cut by 3 bases, the J end by 4 bases, with 14 bases between. Germline V CDR1 and CDR2: SGDLS, YYNGEE. The CDR3 DNA reads TGTGCCAGCAGCGAGGGGGTGGGGGCGGGAAACACCATATATTTT. Residues: CASSEGVGAGNTIYF.

V gene TRBV5-1 combines with J gene TRBJ1-1; D unresolved. The CDR3 is 15 residues long. From germline, CDR1 is SGHRS and CDR2 YFSETQ. V was pared by 0 bases and J by 3 bases, with 12 bases between. The CDR3 is CASSLAWTDYTEAFF. CDR3 nucleotides: TGCGCCAGCAGCTTGGCCTGGACGGATTACACTGAAGCTTTCTTT. The variable domain in full, with the rest retrieved from reference TRBV5-1 and TRBJ1-1, is KAGVTQTPRYLIKTRGQQVTLSCSPISGHRSVSWYQQTPGQGLQFLFEYFSETQRNKGNFPGRFSGRQFSNSRSEMNVSTLELGDSALYLCASSLAWTDYTEAFFGQGTRLTVV.

The chain employs TRBV7-9 and TRBJ2-6; TRBD2 might be the D (5 bases). This CDR3 has 17 residues. Looked up from germline, CDR1 is SEHNR and CDR2 is FQNEAQ (reference sequence). V shed 0 bases and J shed 4 bases, with 13 bases lying between them. The CDR3 bases are TGTGCCAGCAGCTTAGCGAGGACTCGGTCCGGGGCCAACGTCCTGACTTTC. Its protein is CASSLARTRSGANVLTF.

This chain links TRBV24-1 with TRBJ2-7; 12 positions match TRBD2. V shed 5 bases, J shed 2 bases, and the junction held 6 bases outside the gene matches. The CDR3 length is 16 residues. Germline values: CDR1 KGHDR, CDR2 SFDVKD. CDR3 in amino acids: CATSGRTSGGTYEQYF. The CDR3 region has the DNA TGTGCCACCAGTGGGAGAACTAGCGGGGGGACCTACGAGCAGTACTTC.

This clonotype occurred many times. The chain combines TRBV18 with TRBJ2-7, with D maybe TRBD1 (6 bases). The ends were cut back, 2 bases at V and 6 bases at J, with 14 bases in the middle. This CDR3 spans 14 amino acids. Looked up from germline, CDR1 is KGHSH and CDR2 is LQKENI. CDR3 in amino acids: CASSPVTGIGEQYF. The CDR3 DNA reads as TGTGCCAGCTCACCAGTGACAGGAATTGGCGAGCAGTACTTC.